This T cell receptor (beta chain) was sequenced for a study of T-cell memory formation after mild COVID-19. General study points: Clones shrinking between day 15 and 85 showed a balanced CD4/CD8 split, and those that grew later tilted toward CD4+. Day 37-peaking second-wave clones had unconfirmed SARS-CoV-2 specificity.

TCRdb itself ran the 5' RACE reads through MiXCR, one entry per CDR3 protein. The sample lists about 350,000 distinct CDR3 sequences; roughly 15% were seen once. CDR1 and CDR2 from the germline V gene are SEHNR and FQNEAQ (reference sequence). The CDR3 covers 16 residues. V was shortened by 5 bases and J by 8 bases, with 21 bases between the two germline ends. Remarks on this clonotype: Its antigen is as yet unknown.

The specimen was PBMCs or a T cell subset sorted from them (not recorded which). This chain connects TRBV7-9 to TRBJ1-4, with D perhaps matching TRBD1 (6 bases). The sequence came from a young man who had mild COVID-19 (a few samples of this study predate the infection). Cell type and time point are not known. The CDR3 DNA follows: TGTGCCAGCAGCCCGTCGCCCTACGGGGGCCGGGAAAAACTGTTTTTT. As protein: CASSPSPYGGREKLFF.